These 5 T cell receptor beta chains came from one sample sequenced in a study of blood T cell repertoires in COVID-19. Sequencing was performed with immunoSEQ multiplex PCR; in TCRdb, only in-frame clones are kept and a portion is missing. The sample carries about 410,000 clones, over 75% recorded once. The sequenced material came from peripheral blood. The receptors stem from a woman in her forties with COVID-19, enrolled during active disease.

V is TRBV19 and J is TRBJ2-1, with D possibly being TRBD2 (6 bases). The V gene lost 0 bases and the J gene lost 6 bases, with 15 bases spanning the gap. The CDR3 spans 16 residues. Germline V gene data show CDR1 as LNHDA and CDR2 as SQIVND (reference sequence). The CDR3 region is CASSIDPAGVGNEQFF. The CDR3 DNA sequence: TGTGCCAGTAGTATAGACCCAGCGGGTGTCGGCAATGAGCAGTTCTTC. Drawing the rest from reference TRBV19 and TRBJ2-1, the complete variable domain is DGGITQSPKYLFRKEGQNVTLSCEQNLNHDAMYWYRQDPGQGLRLIYYSQIVNDFQKGDIAEGYSVSREKKESFPLTVTSAQKNPTAFYLCASSIDPAGVGNEQFFGPGTRLTVL.

V gene TRBV27 combines with J gene TRBJ2-7, with D unclear. The V end was cut by 0 bases, the J end by 5 bases, with 14 bases between. The CDR3 covers 15 residues. CDR1 and CDR2 from the germline V gene are MNHEY and SMNVEV (reference sequence). This CDR3 is CASSLSGVGVDEQYF. CDR3 sequence (DNA): TGTGCCAGCAGTTTATCAGGCGTGGGCGTAGACGAGCAGTACTTC.

The CDR3 DNA sequence: TGTGCCAGCAGCTCGACTAGCGGGGGGCGGGAGACCCAGTACTTC. This gives the protein CASSSTSGGRETQYF. The chain is built from TRBV5-4 and TRBJ2-5; 13 bases fit TRBD2. CDR1 and CDR2 from the germline V gene are SGHNT and YYREEE (reference sequence). The CDR3 is 15 residues long. J lost 5 bases, V lost 3 bases, and 4 bases had no gene match. The full variable domain, in which reference TRBV5-4 and TRBJ2-5 provide the parts outside the CDR3, is ETGVTQSPTHLIKTRGQQVTLRCSSQSGHNTVSWYQQALGQGPQFIFQYYREEENGRGNFPPRFSGLQFPNYSSELNVNALELDDSALYLCASSSTSGGRETQYFGPGTRLLVL.

The genes are TRBV30 and TRBJ1-1; D is perhaps TRBD1 (5 bases). The germline V gene encodes CDR1 GTSNPN and CDR2 SVGIG (reference sequence). Deletions cut 3 bases from V and 2 bases from J, with 19 bases between. This CDR3 comprises 16 residues. The CDR3 DNA is TGTGCCTGGAGGCAATTGTCAGGGTTCCCAAACACTGAAGCTTTCTTT. As protein: CAWRQLSGFPNTEAFF.

The chain joins TRBV4-3 to TRBJ1-2; D might be TRBD1 (5 bases). CDR3 length equals 13 residues. Germline V gives CDR1 LGHNA, CDR2 YSLEER. Trimming pared 3 bases from V and 4 bases from J, leaving 9 bases between. CDR3 amino acids: CASSQTALYGYTF. CDR3 nucleotide sequence: TGCGCCAGCAGCCAGACAGCTCTCTATGGCTACACCTTC.